This T cell receptor beta chain was sequenced during a study of T cell repertoires in cytomegalovirus infection. The wider study: HLA-B-restricted CMV epitopes that are well studied, plus recently identified HLA-C-restricted ones, were used by the study. Public TCR beta signatures provided an indication of both CMV infection and a matching HLA type.

Study observations and caveats: Summed public TCR beta family frequency identified CMV carriers bearing the relevant HLA. What dominated the ex vivo response were HLA-C-restricted CMV-specific TCR beta clonotypes.

To note about this clonotype: Its antigen is not known.

TCRdb ran MiXCR on the reads and lists one entry per CDR3 protein. The sample holds approximately 220,000 distinct CDR3 sequences; about 40% are singletons and the top ten take around 60%. V was pared by 1 base and J by 3 bases, with 13 bases between. This CDR3 has 16 residues. Per germline, CDR1 MDHEN and CDR2 SYDVKM. The specimen comprised CD8+ T cells from cultured PBMCs, sampled from culture after CMV antigen stimulation. The rearrangement uses TRBV28 and TRBJ2-4, with D unresolved. The source of this sequence is a human donor in good health (CMV status not recorded). Some clones in this sample may be carry-over from other donors' samples. The CDR3 DNA is TGTGCCAGCAGTTTATCGGAAGCGTCGGGCAAAAACATTCAGTACTTC. Protein product: CASSLSEASGKNIQYF.